This TCR beta chain emerged from a study of cytomegalovirus exposure and HLA in healthy donors. Study outcomes and limitations: Most subjects' HLA-A and HLA-B alleles were reportedly predicted from TCR beta sequences. The classifier reportedly diagnosed cytomegalovirus status with high sensitivity and specificity. A later analysis linked 15,000 to 20,000 TCR beta sequences to HLA alleles at 0.05 false discovery rate. Most TCR beta V segments were productive about 90% or about 30% of the time in an earlier analysis.

V shed 4 bases, J shed 5 bases, and the junction held 4 bases outside the gene matches. Germline V CDR1 and CDR2: SEHNR, FQNEAQ (reference sequence). The CDR3 is made up of 13 amino acids. The PCR ran on 60 Vbeta and 13 Jbeta primers. Sequencing was performed with immunoSEQ multiplex PCR; in TCRdb, only in-frame clones are kept and a portion is missing. The repertoire holds about 160,000 clones, with around 84% as singletons. As regards this clone: The antigen is unknown.

The rearrangement links TRBV7-9 to TRBJ2-7; 8 bases match TRBD1. The clonotype was recovered from a male donor in good health and CMV-seropositive. Sample: PBMCs. The DNA of the CDR3 is TGTGCCAGCAGCTCGCGGACAGGGAACGAGCAGTACTTC. The encoded protein is CASSSRTGNEQYF. Drawing the rest from reference TRBV7-9 and TRBJ2-7, the complete variable domain is DTGVSQNPRHKITKRGQNVTFRCDPISEHNRLYWYRQTLGQGPEFLTYFQNEAQLEKSRLLSDRFSAERPKGSFSTLEIQRTEQGDSAMYLCASSSRTGNEQYFGPGTRLTVT.